Described below is a single T cell receptor (beta chain) sequence and its context. The sample belongs to a study of blood T cell repertoires in COVID-19. Deletions cut 6 bases from V and 2 bases from J, with 21 bases between. The germline V gene has CDR1 LNHDA and CDR2 SQIVND (reference sequence). The CDR3 totals 17 residues. Assay: immunoSEQ multiplex PCR; the TCRdb copy retains only in-frame clones and omits some. The data contain some 250,000 clones, around 89% of them singletons. The TCR originated in a man aged 40-49 years who had recovered from COVID-19. The V and J genes are TRBV19 and TRBJ2-3; unclear D gene. Sample: PBMCs or T cells enriched from blood (not recorded which). The CDR3 sequence is CASRDIKIQQNTDTQYF. The CDR3, as DNA: TGTGCCAGTAGAGACATTAAAATCCAGCAGAACACAGATACGCAGTATTTT.